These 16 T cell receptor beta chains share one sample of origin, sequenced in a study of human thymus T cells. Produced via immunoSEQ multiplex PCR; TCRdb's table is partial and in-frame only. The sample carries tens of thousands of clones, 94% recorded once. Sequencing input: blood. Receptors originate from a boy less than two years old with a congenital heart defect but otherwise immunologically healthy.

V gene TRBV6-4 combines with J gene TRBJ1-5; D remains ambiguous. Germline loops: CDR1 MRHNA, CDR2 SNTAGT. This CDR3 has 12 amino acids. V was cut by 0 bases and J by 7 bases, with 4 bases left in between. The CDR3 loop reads CASSDSGQPQHF. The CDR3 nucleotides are TGTGCCAGCAGTGACTCAGGGCAGCCCCAGCATTTT.

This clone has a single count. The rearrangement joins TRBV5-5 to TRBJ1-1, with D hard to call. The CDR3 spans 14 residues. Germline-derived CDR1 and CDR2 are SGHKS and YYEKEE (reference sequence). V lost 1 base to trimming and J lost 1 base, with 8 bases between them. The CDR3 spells CASSLIGWNTEAFF. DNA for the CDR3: TGTGCCAGCAGCTTGATTGGTTGGAACACTGAAGCTTTCTTT.

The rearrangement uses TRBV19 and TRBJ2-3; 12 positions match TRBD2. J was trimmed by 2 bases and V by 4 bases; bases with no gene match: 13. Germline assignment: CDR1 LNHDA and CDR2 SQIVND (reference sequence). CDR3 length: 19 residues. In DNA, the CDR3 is TGTGCCAGTAGTAATCGACTAGCGGGGGCCCTGATTCACACAGATACGCAGTATTTT. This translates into CASSNRLAGALIHTDTQYF.

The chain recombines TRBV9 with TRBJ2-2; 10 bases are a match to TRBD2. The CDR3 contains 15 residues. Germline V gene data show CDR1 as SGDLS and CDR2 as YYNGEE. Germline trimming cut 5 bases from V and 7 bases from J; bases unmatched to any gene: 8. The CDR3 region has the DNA TGTGCCAGCAGTCTCGCTAGCGGGGGTGACGGGGAGCTGTTTTTT. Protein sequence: CASSLASGGDGELFF.

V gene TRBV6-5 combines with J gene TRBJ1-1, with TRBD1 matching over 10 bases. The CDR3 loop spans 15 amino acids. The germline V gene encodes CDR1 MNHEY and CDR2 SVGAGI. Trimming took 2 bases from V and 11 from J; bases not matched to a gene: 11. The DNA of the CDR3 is TGTGCCAGCAGTTACACCCATGGGACAGGGGATCGGGCTTTCTTT. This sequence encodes CASSYTHGTGDRAFF.

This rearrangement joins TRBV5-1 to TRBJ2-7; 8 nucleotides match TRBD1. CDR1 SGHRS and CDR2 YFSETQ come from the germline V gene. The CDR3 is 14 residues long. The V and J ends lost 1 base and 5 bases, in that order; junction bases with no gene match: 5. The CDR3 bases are TGCGCCAGCAGCTTGTTGGACAGGGAAGACGAGCAGTACTTC. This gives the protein CASSLLDREDEQYF. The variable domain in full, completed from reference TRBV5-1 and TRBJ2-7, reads KAGVTQTPRYLIKTRGQQVTLSCSPISGHRSVSWYQQTPGQGLQFLFEYFSETQRNKGNFPGRFSGRQFSNSRSEMNVSTLELGDSALYLCASSLLDREDEQYFGPGTRLTVT.

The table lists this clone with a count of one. The DNA for the CDR3 is TGTGCCAGCAGCTTAGTTTATCGGGTAACTGAAGCTTTCTTT. Translating it yields CASSLVYRVTEAFF. V is TRBV7-9 and J is TRBJ1-1; no reliable D call. Trimming removed 1 base from V and 5 bases from J, with 11 bases in between. Per the germline V gene, CDR1 is SEHNR and CDR2 is FQNEAQ (reference sequence). The CDR3 has 14 residues. Drawing the rest from reference TRBV7-9 and TRBJ1-1, the complete variable domain is DTGVSQNPRHKITKRGQNVTFRCDPISEHNRLYWYRQTLGQGPEFLTYFQNEAQLEKSRLLSDRFSAERPKGSFSTLEIQRTEQGDSAMYLCASSLVYRVTEAFFGQGTRLTVV.

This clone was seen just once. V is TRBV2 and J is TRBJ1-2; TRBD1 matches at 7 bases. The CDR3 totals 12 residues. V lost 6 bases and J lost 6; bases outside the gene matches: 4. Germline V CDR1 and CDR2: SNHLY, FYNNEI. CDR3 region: CASRVTGDGYTF. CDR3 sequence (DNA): TGTGCCAGCAGGGTCACAGGGGATGGCTACACCTTC.

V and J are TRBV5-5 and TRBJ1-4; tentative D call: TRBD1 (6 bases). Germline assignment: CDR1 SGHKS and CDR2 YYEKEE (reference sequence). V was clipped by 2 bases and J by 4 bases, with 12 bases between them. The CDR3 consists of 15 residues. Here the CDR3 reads CASSFHRVLNEKLFF. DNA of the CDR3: TGTGCCAGCAGCTTCCACAGGGTCCTTAATGAAAAACTGTTTTTT.

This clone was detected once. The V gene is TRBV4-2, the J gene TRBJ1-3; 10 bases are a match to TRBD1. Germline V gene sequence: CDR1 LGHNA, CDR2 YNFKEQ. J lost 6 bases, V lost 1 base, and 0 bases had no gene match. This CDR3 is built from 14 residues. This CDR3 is CASSQGQGANTIYF. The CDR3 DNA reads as TGTGCCAGCAGCCAAGGACAGGGGGCAAACACCATATATTTT.

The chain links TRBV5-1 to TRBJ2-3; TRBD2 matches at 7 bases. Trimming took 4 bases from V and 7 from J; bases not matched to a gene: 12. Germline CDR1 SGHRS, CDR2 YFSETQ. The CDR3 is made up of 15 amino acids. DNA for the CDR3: TGCGCCAGCAGCCCACTAGCGTCAGGAGTAAATACGCAGTATTTT. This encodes CASSPLASGVNTQYF.

CDR3 protein: CASSSFVTLRNTEAFF. In DNA, the CDR3 is TGTGCCAGCAGCTCCTTCGTGACTCTTAGGAACACTGAAGCTTTCTTT. The genes are TRBV9 and TRBJ1-1; D is undetermined. From germline, CDR1 is SGDLS and CDR2 YYNGEE. CDR3 length: 16 amino acids. Trimming removed 4 bases from V and 1 base from J, with 17 bases in between.

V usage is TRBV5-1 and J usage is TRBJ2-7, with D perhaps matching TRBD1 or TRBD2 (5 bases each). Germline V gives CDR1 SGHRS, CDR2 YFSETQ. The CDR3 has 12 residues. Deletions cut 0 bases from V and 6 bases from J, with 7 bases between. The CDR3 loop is CASSLERGEQYF. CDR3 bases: TGCGCCAGCAGCTTGGAGAGGGGCGAGCAGTACTTC.

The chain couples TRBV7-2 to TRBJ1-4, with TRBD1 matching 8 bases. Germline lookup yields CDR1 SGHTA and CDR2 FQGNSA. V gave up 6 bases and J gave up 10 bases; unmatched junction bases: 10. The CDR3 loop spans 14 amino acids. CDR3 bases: TGTGCCAGCAGAACTAACAGGGGGGACGGAAAACTGTTTTTT. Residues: CASRTNRGDGKLFF.

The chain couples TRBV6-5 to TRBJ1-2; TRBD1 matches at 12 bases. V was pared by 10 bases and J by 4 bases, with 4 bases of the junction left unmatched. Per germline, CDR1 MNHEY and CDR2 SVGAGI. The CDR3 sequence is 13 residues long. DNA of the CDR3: TGTGCCATTGGGACAGGGGGCGGCTATGGCTACACCTTC. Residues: CAIGTGGGYGYTF.

CDR3 nucleotide sequence: TGTGCCAGCAGCGAAAGACCTAGCGGGGGGGCCGTAATCCAGTACTTC. Translation gives CASSERPSGGAVIQYF. The V gene is TRBV13, the J gene TRBJ2-5, with 12 nucleotides matching TRBD2. The CDR3 totals 16 residues. Germline V gene sequence: CDR1 PRHDT, CDR2 FYEKMQ (reference sequence). The junction had 14 bases not matched to a gene; V was cut back by 5 bases and J by 10 bases.